The rows below give T cell receptor beta chains drawn from one sample of a study of patients and donors after allogeneic stem cell transplantation. A single record per CDR3 protein comes from TCRdb applying MiXCR to the RT-PCR reads. This sample has roughly 180,000 distinct CDR3 sequences, with roughly two fifths found just once. Material for sequencing was blood, either unsorted or a sorted T cell fraction (not recorded which). The receptors were sampled from a human donor who was either an allogeneic HSCT recipient or a stem cell or donor lymphocyte infusion donor (not recorded which). It is not recorded whose cells these are; they may come from a transplant donor. CDR3s include the opening cysteine and the closing phenylalanine or tryptophan. A D gene is named only where the DNA matches it firmly. Clone size is stated in some rows and not others, as once, few, many or a class when expanded.

cdr3_nt	cdr3_aa	j_call	clone_size	v_call	d_call
TGTGCCAGCAGCCACCTCGGGACGGTGTTAATCGGTGGCTACACCTTC	CASSHLGTVLIGGYTF	TRBJ1-2	.	TRBV3-1	.
TGCGCCAGCAGCTTTATGGTTAGAGTCTCAATCGGGGAGCTGTTTTTT	CASSFMVRVSIGELFF	TRBJ2-2	few	TRBV5-1	.
TGTGCCAGCAGCTTGGGGACTCACGGGGAGCTGTTTTTT	CASSLGTHGELFF	TRBJ2-2	.	TRBV5-5	.
TGCAGCGTTGAATACAACATAGCGTCGGATACGCAGTATTTT	CSVEYNIASDTQYF	TRBJ2-3	few	TRBV29-1	.
TGTGCCAGCAGTACGCCGGCGGGGGGCGAGCAGTACTTC	CASSTPAGGEQYF	TRBJ2-7	.	TRBV28	TRBD2
TGCAGCGGGGCTAGCGGGAGGAGCTCCTACAATGAGCAGTTCTTC	CSGASGRSSYNEQFF	TRBJ2-1	.	TRBV29-1	TRBD2
TGCAGCGTTTCACTAGCGGGAGGGCCGACCTACAATGAGCAGTTCTTC	CSVSLAGGPTYNEQFF	TRBJ2-1	.	TRBV29-1	TRBD2
TGTGCCAGCAGTAACGGGAAGGGGGGGCGGAACACTGAAGCTTTCTTT	CASSNGKGGRNTEAFF	TRBJ1-1	.	TRBV6-2/TRBV6-3	.
TGCGCCAGCAGCCAAGCTACTGATGGGGGGATATCGGATGGCTACACCTTC	CASSQATDGGISDGYTF	TRBJ1-2	.	TRBV4-3	.
TGTGCCAGCAGCCACTCCTACGAGCAGTACTTC	CASSHSYEQYF	TRBJ2-7	few	TRBV6-2/TRBV6-3	.
TGCAGCGTTGATCGGGACGGGAACACTGAAGCTTTCTTT	CSVDRDGNTEAFF	TRBJ1-1	few	TRBV29-1	.
TGTGCCAGCAGCCTGATGACAGCGGGAGGTCATGGCTACACCTTC	CASSLMTAGGHGYTF	TRBJ1-2	.	TRBV9	.
TGCAGCGTGTCACCCGGCGATGAGCAGTTCTTC	CSVSPGDEQFF	TRBJ2-1	few	TRBV29-1	.
TGTGCCAGCAGCTTAGATGACCGGATTCATGGCTACACCTTC	CASSLDDRIHGYTF	TRBJ1-2	few	TRBV7-9	.
TGTGCCTGGAGTCATGAGAGCGGGACTAGCGGTTACAATGAGCAGTTCTTC	CAWSHESGTSGYNEQFF	TRBJ2-1	.	TRBV30	TRBD2
TGCGCCAGCAGCCAAGATCGGGGGGGTCATTGGCCCCTCCACTTT	CASSQDRGGHWPLHF	TRBJ1-6	few	TRBV4-3	.
TGTGCCAGCAGTTTTTCCGGGACAGTCGAGCAGTACTTC	CASSFSGTVEQYF	TRBJ2-7	.	TRBV12-3/TRBV12-4	TRBD1
TGTGCCAGCAGTACGGGGACAGGACTGAACACTGAAGCTTTCTTT	CASSTGTGLNTEAFF	TRBJ1-1	few	TRBV12-3/TRBV12-4	TRBD1
TGTGCCAGCAGCTTGACTAGTGGAGAGACCCAGTACTTC	CASSLTSGETQYF	TRBJ2-5	.	TRBV11-2	.
TGTGCCACCAGTGATGGGCTCACTAGCGGGAGGAACAATGAGCAGTTCTTC	CATSDGLTSGRNNEQFF	TRBJ2-1	few	TRBV24-1	TRBD2
TGTGCCAGCAGCCCCGACTGGATCTATGGCTACACCTTC	CASSPDWIYGYTF	TRBJ1-2	.	TRBV6-2/TRBV6-3	.
TGTGCCAATGGGCTAGCGGAAGGGAGTCCCTACAATGAGCAGTTCTTC	CANGLAEGSPYNEQFF	TRBJ2-1	.	TRBV12-3/TRBV12-4	TRBD2
TGTGCCAGCAGCTTGCAACTAGCGGCGACCTACGAGCAGTACTTC	CASSLQLAATYEQYF	TRBJ2-7	.	TRBV5-8	TRBD2
TGTGCCAGCAGTGGCCGGGACCGAGACTACGAGCAGTACTTC	CASSGRDRDYEQYF	TRBJ2-7	.	TRBV6-1	.
TGTGCCAGCAGGAGAGGGACTGTCTACGAGCAGTACTTC	CASRRGTVYEQYF	TRBJ2-7	few	TRBV28	.
TGCGCCAGCAGCCCCCCCATGAACACTGAAGCTTTCTTT	CASSPPMNTEAFF	TRBJ1-1	many	TRBV5-1	.
TGCGCCAGCAGCTTGCCAGCGGGAGACGGGTACACAGATACGCAGTATTTT	CASSLPAGDGYTDTQYF	TRBJ2-3	.	TRBV5-1	TRBD2
TGTGCCAGCAGCCACCAAGTGAGTAGCGGGGTCTACGAGCAGTACTTC	CASSHQVSSGVYEQYF	TRBJ2-7	.	TRBV2	TRBD2
TGTGCCAGCAGCTTCTTGGAAATAGGGCTAGCGGGAGGGAGTGAGCAGTTCTTC	CASSFLEIGLAGGSEQFF	TRBJ2-1	.	TRBV5-6	TRBD2
TGTGCCAGCAGCTTTGGGGCGAAAGGACAGTTGAGGCACTATGGCTACACCTTC	CASSFGAKGQLRHYGYTF	TRBJ1-2	.	TRBV7-9	.
TGTGCCAGCAGCTTCGGACAGGCTAACTATGGCTACACCTTC	CASSFGQANYGYTF	TRBJ1-2	.	TRBV7-9	TRBD1
TGTGCCACCAGCAGAGATCGGGGAAGCGGGAGGCCAGAGGCCCAGTACTTC	CATSRDRGSGRPEAQYF	TRBJ2-5	.	TRBV15	TRBD2
TGTGCAAGTAGTATCTGGGCAGGGGGCGAAGATGAGCAGTTCTTC	CASSIWAGGEDEQFF	TRBJ2-1	.	TRBV19	TRBD1
TGCGCCAGCAGCTTGCGGGCAGGGGCGTTGAACACTGAAGCTTTCTTT	CASSLRAGALNTEAFF	TRBJ1-1	.	TRBV5-1	.
TGTGCCAGCAGCGACGCGACAGGGGCGATGCCGGCTTTCTTT	CASSDATGAMPAFF	TRBJ1-1	.	TRBV9	TRBD1
TGCGCCAGCAGCTTGAGTTTCCGCAGGGAGAACACTGAAGCTTTCTTT	CASSLSFRRENTEAFF	TRBJ1-1	.	TRBV5-1	.
TGTGCCAGCAGTTACGGTTCCGGAAACACCATATATTTT	CASSYGSGNTIYF	TRBJ1-3	few	TRBV27	.
TGCGCCAGCAGCTTCGGGGACCTCGCCAGGCCCCAGCATTTT	CASSFGDLARPQHF	TRBJ1-5	few	TRBV5-1	.
TGTGCCAGCAGCTTAGCACTAGCGGGAGGAGGTGAGCAGTTCTTC	CASSLALAGGGEQFF	TRBJ2-1	.	TRBV7-2	TRBD2
TGTGCCAGCAGCTTATTCGACAGGGAGAACACTGAAGCTTTCTTT	CASSLFDRENTEAFF	TRBJ1-1	few	TRBV5-6	TRBD1
TGTGCCAGCAGTGCCGACGTGGAGGGCAATCAGCCCCAGCATTTT	CASSADVEGNQPQHF	TRBJ1-5	few	TRBV2	.
TGTGCCAGTAGAGAGCGGGAGGGTCCCTACAATGAGCAGTTCTTC	CASREREGPYNEQFF	TRBJ2-1	.	TRBV19	TRBD2
TGTGCCATAACCGGGACAGAGAACACTGAAGCTTTCTTT	CAITGTENTEAFF	TRBJ1-1	few	TRBV10-3	TRBD1
TGTGCCAGCAGCACGGCAGGGGACACCGGGGAGCTGTTTTTT	CASSTAGDTGELFF	TRBJ2-2	few	TRBV5-5	.
TGTGCCATCCGAGAAAGGTCACCCCCCCTTAACTATGGCTACACCTTC	CAIRERSPPLNYGYTF	TRBJ1-2	.	TRBV10-3	.
TGTGCCAGCAGCTTAGAAGGGGGGCGAGATGAGCAGTTCTTC	CASSLEGGRDEQFF	TRBJ2-1	.	TRBV7-2	.
TGCGCCAGCAGCCAGTCCAGTGCCAGGAACTATGGCTACACCTTC	CASSQSSARNYGYTF	TRBJ1-2	.	TRBV4-3	.
TGTGCCAGCAGCGCGACAGGGGGCTGGAGCTATGGCTACACCTTC	CASSATGGWSYGYTF	TRBJ1-2	few	TRBV5-5	TRBD1
TGTGCCACCAGCAGAGATCTAATGGGGTGGACTAATGAAAAACTGTTTTTT	CATSRDLMGWTNEKLFF	TRBJ1-4	few	TRBV15	.
TGTGCCAGTAGTATAGATAAGGGCAGCTCCTACAATGAGCAGTTCTTC	CASSIDKGSSYNEQFF	TRBJ2-1	.	TRBV19	.
TGTGCCAGCAGCGTAGTTGGGTCCTCTGAAGCTTTCTTT	CASSVVGSSEAFF	TRBJ1-1	.	TRBV9	.
TGTGCCAGCAGCTTACTTCCCGGTGAAGAGACCCAGTACTTC	CASSLLPGEETQYF	TRBJ2-5	.	TRBV7-3	.
TGCAGTGCCAGCTTCGGTGGTAGCGGGTCGGATGAGCAGTTCTTC	CSASFGGSGSDEQFF	TRBJ2-1	.	TRBV20-1	TRBD2
TGCGCCAGCCCCCCCGGGGGGGCGGATGGCACTGAAGCTTTCTTT	CASPPGGADGTEAFF	TRBJ1-1	.	TRBV5-1	.
TGTGCCAGCAGTTTAGCGGCAGCCCAAGAGACCCAGTACTTC	CASSLAAAQETQYF	TRBJ2-5	few	TRBV12-3/TRBV12-4	.